This TCR beta chain was recorded in a study of T cells in Graves' hyperthyroidism and ophthalmopathy. Amplification targeted TCR beta CDR3 regions from RNA transcripts. During a first-round RT-PCR of the TCR CDR3, the HTBI primer set was used. TCRdb re-called the multiplex PCR reads with MiXCR, one entry per CDR3 protein. The profile shows over 500,000 distinct CDR3 sequences, around 15% of them singletons. General study results and limits: Most thyroid clonotypes that were expanded above 0.001 also turned up in blood.

The germline V gene encodes CDR1 MGHDK and CDR2 SYGVNS. This CDR3 has 15 amino acids. Trimming left V 3 bases short and J 0 bases short, with 10 bases between. This clonotype was counted ten times or more. The target antigen is unknown. Absent ophthalmopathy progression within 18 months defined stable Graves' hyperthyroidism. The source is a woman aged 35 to 49 with Graves' hyperthyroidism. Input material: blood. The chain carries TRBV25-1 and TRBJ2-3; D is unclear. The CDR3 protein is CASSDSGPSTDTQYF. The CDR3 region has the DNA TGTGCCAGCAGTGACTCAGGACCTAGCACAGATACGCAGTATTTT.